This TCR beta chain was observed in a study of CD4+ T cells in melanoma. Comments on this clone: Its target is not known.

Produced via immunoSEQ multiplex PCR; TCRdb's table is partial and in-frame only. The sample holds 9,500 to 10,000 clones, more than 60% seen once. The V segment lost 0 bases and the J segment 7 bases; nucleotides outside the gene matches: 10. CDR3 size: 16 residues. In germline, CDR1 is SGHAT, CDR2 FQNNGV. Study findings and constraints: Diverse differentiation states were reported for melanoma neoantigen-specific CD4+ T cells. A reported correlation linked neoantigen-specific CD4+ T cells to CD8+, macrophage and B cell function.

This TCR came from a human donor with melanoma. The chain joins TRBV11-2 to TRBJ2-3, with 7 nucleotides matching TRBD1. The sample taken for sequencing was cells from a culture (not recorded whether cultured in vitro). The CDR3 spells CASSLDRQGSSNTQYF. CDR3 coding DNA: TGTGCCAGCAGCTTAGATCGACAGGGTTCTTCTAATACGCAGTATTTT.